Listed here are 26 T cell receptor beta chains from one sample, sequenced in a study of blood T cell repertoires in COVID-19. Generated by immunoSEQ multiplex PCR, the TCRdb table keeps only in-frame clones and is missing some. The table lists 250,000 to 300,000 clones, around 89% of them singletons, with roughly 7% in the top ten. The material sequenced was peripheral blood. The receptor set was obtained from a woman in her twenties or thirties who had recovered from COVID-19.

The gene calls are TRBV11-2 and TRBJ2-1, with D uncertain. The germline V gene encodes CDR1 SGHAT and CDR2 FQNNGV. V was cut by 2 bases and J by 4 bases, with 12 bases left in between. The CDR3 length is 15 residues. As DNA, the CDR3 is TGTGCCAGCAGCTTATCTTCCACTCTATACAATGAGCAGTTCTTC. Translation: CASSLSSTLYNEQFF. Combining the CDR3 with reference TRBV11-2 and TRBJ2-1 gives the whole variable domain EAGVAQSPRYKIIEKRQSVAFWCNPISGHATLYWYQQILGQGPKLLIQFQNNGVVDDSQLPKDRFSAERLKGVDSTLKIQPAKLEDSAVYLCASSLSSTLYNEQFFGPGTRLTVL.

CDR3 sequence (DNA): TGCGCCAGCAGGACAGGGGCCGCCGGGGAAAAACTGTTTTTT. Its translation is CASRTGAAGEKLFF. The chain joins TRBV10-2 to TRBJ1-4; 8 nucleotides match TRBD1. CDR1 WSHSY and CDR2 SAAADI come from the germline V gene. This CDR3 region has 14 residues. J lost 8 bases, V lost 6 bases, and 8 bases had no gene match.

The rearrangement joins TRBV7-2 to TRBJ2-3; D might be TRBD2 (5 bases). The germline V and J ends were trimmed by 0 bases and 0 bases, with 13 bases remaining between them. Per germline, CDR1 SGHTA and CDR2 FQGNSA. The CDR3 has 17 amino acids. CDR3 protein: CASSLAYRGDSTDTQYF. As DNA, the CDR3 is TGTGCCAGCAGCTTAGCGTATCGGGGTGATAGCACAGATACGCAGTATTTT.

The CDR3 bases are TGCGCCAGCAGCCAAGGACGGGCCTACAATGAGCAGTTCTTC. This sequence encodes CASSQGRAYNEQFF. The chain uses TRBV4-3 and TRBJ2-1; the D is unclear. The CDR3 has 14 amino acids. Germline V lookup: CDR1 LGHNA, CDR2 YSLEER. V dropped 1 base and J dropped 2 bases, with 6 bases sitting between them.

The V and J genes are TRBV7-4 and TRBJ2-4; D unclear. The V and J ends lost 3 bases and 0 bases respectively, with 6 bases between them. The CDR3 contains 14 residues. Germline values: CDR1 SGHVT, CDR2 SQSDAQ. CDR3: CASSFSLAKNIQYF. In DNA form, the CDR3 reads TGTGCCAGCAGCTTTTCACTAGCCAAAAACATTCAGTACTTC.

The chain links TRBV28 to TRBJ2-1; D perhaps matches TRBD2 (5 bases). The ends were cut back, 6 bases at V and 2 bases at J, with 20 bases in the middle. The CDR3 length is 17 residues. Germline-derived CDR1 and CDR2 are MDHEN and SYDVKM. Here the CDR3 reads CASSLRTGIITYNEQFF. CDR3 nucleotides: TGTGCCAGCAGCTTACGGACTGGGATAATAACCTACAATGAGCAGTTCTTC.

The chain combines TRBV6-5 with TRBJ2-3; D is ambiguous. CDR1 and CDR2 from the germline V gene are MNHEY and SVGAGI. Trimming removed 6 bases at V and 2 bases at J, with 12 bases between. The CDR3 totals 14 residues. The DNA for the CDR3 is TGTGCCAGCAGCCAACCTGGAGACACAGATACGCAGTATTTT. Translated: CASSQPGDTDTQYF.

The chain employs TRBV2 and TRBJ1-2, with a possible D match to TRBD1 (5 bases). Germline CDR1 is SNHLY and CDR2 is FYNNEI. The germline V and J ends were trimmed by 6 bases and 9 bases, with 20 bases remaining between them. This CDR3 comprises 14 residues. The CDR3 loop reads CASRGGGHERSYTF. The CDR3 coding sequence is TGTGCCAGCAGGGGGGGAGGACATGAGAGGAGCTACACCTTC.

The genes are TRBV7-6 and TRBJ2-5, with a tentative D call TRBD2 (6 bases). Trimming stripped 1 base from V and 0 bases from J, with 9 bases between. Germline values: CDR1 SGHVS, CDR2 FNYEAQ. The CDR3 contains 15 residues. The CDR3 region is CASSLGSGDQETQYF. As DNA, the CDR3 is TGTGCCAGCAGCTTAGGATCGGGGGACCAAGAGACCCAGTACTTC.

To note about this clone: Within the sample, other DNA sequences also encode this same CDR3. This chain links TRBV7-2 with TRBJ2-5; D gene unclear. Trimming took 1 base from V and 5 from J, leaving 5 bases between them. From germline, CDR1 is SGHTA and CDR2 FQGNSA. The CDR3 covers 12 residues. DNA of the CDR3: TGTGCCAGCAGCTTAGTTCGGGAGACCCAGTACTTC. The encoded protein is CASSLVRETQYF. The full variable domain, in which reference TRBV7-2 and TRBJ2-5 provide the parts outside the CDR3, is GAGVSQSPSNKVTEKGKDVELRCDPISGHTALYWYRQSLGQGLEFLIYFQGNSAPDKSGLPSDRFSAERTGGSVSTLTIQRTQQEDSAVYLCASSLVRETQYFGPGTRLLVL.

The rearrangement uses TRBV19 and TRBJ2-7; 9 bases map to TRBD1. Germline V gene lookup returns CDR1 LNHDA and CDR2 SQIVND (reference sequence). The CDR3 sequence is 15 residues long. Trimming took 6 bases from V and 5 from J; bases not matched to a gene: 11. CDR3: CASSGFRDRDHEQYF. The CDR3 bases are TGTGCCAGTAGCGGATTCCGGGACAGGGACCACGAGCAGTACTTC.

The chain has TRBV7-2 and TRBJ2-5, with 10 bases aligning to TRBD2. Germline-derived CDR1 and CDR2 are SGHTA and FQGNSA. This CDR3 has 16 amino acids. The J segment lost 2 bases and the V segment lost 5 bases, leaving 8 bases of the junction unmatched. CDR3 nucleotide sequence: TGTGCCAGCAGCCCATCGGGGACTAGCGTTCAAGAGACCCAGTACTTC. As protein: CASSPSGTSVQETQYF.

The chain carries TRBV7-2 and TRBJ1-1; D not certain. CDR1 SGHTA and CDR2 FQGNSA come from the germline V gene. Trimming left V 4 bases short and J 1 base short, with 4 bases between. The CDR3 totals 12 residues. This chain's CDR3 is CASSYGNTEAFF. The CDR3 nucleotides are TGTGCCAGCAGCTACGGGAACACTGAAGCTTTCTTT.

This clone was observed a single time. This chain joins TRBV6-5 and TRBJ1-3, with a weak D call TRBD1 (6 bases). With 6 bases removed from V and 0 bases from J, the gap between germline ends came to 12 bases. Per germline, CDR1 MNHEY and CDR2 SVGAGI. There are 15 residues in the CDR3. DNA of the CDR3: TGTGCCAGCAGGAAAGGACAGAACTCTGGAAACACCATATATTTT. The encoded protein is CASRKGQNSGNTIYF.

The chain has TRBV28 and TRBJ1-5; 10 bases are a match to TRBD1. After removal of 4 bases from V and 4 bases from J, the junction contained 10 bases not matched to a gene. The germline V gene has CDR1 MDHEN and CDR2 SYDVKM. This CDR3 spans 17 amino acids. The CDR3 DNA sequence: TGTGCCAGCAGTTCGCTCCGGGACAGGGGAACTAATCAGCCCCAGCATTTT. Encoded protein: CASSSLRDRGTNQPQHF.

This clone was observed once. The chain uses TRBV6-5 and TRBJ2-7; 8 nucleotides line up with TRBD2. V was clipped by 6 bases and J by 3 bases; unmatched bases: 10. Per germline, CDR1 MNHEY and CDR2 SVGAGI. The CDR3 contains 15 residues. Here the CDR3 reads CASSPGGARGYEQYF. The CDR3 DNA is TGTGCCAGCAGCCCCGGGGGGGCCCGAGGCTACGAGCAGTACTTC.

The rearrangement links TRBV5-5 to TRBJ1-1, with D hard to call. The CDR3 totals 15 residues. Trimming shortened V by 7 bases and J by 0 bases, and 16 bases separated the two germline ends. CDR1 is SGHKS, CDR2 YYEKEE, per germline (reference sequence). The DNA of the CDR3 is TGTGCCAGCCAGCGCCCCCCAACCATGAACACTGAAGCTTTCTTT. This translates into CASQRPPTMNTEAFF.

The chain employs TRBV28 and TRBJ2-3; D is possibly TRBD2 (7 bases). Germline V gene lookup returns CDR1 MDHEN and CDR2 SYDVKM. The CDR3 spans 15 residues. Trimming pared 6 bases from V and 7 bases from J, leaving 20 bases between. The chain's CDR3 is CASSPRGRGTYTQYF. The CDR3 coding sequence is TGTGCCAGCAGCCCCCGAGGGCGGGGGACATATACGCAGTATTTT. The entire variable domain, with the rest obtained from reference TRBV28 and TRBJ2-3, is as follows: DVKVTQSSRYLVKRTGEKVFLECVQDMDHENMFWYRQDPGLGLRLIYFSYDVKMKEKGDIPEGYSVSREKKERFSLILESASTNQTSMYLCASSPRGRGTYTQYFGPGTRLTVL.

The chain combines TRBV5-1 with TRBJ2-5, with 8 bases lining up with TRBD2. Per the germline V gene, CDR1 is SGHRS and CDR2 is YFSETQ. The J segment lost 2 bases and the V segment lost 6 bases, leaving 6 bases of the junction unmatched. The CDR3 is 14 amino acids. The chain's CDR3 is CASTPGGAQETQYF. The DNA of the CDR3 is TGCGCCAGCACCCCGGGGGGGGCGCAAGAGACCCAGTACTTC.

DNA of the CDR3: TGTGCCACCAGTGATCCCGGACAGTCCAGCTACACCTTC. It translates to CATSDPGQSSYTF. The chain links TRBV24-1 to TRBJ1-2; tentatively, D is TRBD1 (6 bases). V dropped 3 bases and J dropped 9 bases, with 13 bases sitting between them. CDR1 KGHDR and CDR2 SFDVKD come from the germline V gene. The CDR3 consists of 13 residues.

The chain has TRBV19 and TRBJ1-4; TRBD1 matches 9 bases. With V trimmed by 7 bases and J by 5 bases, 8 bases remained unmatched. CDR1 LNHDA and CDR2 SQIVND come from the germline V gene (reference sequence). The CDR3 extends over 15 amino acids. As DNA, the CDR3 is TGTGCCAGTACCTCCTTGGGGACAGGGAATGAAAAACTGTTTTTT. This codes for CASTSLGTGNEKLFF.

The DNA for the CDR3 is TGTGCCAGCTCACTCTCCGGACAGAGAGAGACCCAGTACTTC. It is translated as CASSLSGQRETQYF. This rearrangement joins TRBV18 to TRBJ2-5; TRBD1 might be the D (6 bases). CDR1 and CDR2 (germline): KGHSH, LQKENI. The CDR3 has 14 amino acids. V lost 4 bases, J lost 4 bases, and 13 bases lay in between.

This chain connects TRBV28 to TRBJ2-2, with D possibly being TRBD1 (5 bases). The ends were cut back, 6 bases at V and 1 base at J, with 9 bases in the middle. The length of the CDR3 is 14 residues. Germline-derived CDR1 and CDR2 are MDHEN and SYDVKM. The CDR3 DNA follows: TGTGCCAGCAGCCTCGACAGGAACACCGGGGAGCTGTTTTTT. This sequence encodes CASSLDRNTGELFF.

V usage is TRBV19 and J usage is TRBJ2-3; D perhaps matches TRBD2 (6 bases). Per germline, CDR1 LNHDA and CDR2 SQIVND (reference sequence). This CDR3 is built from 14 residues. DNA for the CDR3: TGTGCATCTTCGGGACTCCGAAGCACAGATACGCAGTATTTT. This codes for CASSGLRSTDTQYF.

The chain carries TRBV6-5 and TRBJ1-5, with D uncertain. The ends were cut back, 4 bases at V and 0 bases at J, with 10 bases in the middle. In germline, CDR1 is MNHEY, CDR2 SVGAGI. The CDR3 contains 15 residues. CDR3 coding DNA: TGTGCCAGCAGTTTTGCTGAGTATAGCAATCAGCCCCAGCATTTT. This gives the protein CASSFAEYSNQPQHF.

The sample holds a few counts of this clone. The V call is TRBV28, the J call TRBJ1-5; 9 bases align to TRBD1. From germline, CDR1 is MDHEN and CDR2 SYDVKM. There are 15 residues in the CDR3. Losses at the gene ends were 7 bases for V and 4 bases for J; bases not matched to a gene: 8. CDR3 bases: TGTGCCAGCACCTCCGGGACAGGGAGAAATCAGCCCCAGCATTTT. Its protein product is CASTSGTGRNQPQHF.